This TCR beta chain came from a study of blood T cell repertoires in COVID-19. Study-level background: Sources were T cells, B-cell-depleted T cells, or PBMCs; the material itself was cDNA or gDNA.

The CDR3 is made up of 12 amino acids. With 6 bases removed from V and 0 bases from J, the gap between germline ends came to 5 bases. Participant age was roughly 18 to 100 years, and participants resided in 24 US areas. Cohort placement rested on clinical history that participants reported themselves. In Cohort 3, a recovered donor had either two negative PCRs, clearance, or symptom resolution. TCRdb's copy holds only in-frame clones and misses some; the assay was immunoSEQ multiplex PCR. The table shows about 160,000 clones, with 80% to 85% occurring only once. Source material: PBMCs or T cells enriched from blood (not recorded which). The clonotype was recovered from a woman in her fifties or sixties who had recovered from COVID-19. The chain joins TRBV12-3 or TRBV12-4 to TRBJ1-2; D is unresolved. The CDR3 nucleotides are TGTGCCAGCAGATATACTAACTATGGCTACACCTTC. It encodes CASRYTNYGYTF.